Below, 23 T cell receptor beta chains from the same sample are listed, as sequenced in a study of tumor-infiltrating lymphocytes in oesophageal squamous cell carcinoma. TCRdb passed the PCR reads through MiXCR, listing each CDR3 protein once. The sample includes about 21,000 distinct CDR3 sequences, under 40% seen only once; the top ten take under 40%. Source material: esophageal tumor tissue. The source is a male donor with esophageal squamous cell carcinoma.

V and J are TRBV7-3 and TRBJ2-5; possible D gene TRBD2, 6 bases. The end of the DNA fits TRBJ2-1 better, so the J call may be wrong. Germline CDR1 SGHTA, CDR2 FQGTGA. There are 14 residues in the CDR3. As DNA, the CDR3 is TGTGCCAGCAGCTTAGGGGGGATTTACAATGAGCAGTTCTTC. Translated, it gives CASSLGGIYNEQFF.

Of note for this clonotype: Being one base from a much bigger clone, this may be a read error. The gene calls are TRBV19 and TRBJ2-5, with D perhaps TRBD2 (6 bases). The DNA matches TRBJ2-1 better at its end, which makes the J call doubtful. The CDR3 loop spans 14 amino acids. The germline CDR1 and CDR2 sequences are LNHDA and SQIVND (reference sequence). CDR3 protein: CASSASGVPSIQFF. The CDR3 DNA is TGTGCCAGTAGTGCCTCGGGAGTTCCATCCATTCAGTTCTTC.

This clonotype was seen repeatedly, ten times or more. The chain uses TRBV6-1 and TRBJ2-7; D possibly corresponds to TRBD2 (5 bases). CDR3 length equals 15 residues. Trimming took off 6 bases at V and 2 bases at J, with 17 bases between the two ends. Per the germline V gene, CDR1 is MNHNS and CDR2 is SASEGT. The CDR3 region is CASSLREGWTYEQYF. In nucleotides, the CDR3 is TGTGCCAGCAGCCTAAGAGAGGGTTGGACCTACGAGCAGTACTTC.

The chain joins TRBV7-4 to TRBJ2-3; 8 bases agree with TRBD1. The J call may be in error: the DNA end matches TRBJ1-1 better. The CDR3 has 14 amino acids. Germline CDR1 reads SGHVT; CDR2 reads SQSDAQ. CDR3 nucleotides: TGTGCCAGCAGCGACAGGGGTGCGAGCACTGAAGCTTTCTTT. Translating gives CASSDRGASTEAFF.

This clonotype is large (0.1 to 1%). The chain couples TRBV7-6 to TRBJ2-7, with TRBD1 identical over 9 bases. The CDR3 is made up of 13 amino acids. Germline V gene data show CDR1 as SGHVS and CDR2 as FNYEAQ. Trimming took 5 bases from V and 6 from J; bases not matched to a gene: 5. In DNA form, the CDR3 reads TGTGCCAGCAGCCAAGGACAGGGGCGCGAGCAGTACTTC. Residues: CASSQGQGREQYF. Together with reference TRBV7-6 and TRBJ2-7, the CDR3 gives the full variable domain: GAGVSQSPRYKVTKRGQDVALRCDPISGHVSLYWYRQALGQGPEFLTYFNYEAQQDKSGLPNDRFSAERPEGSISTLTIQRTEQRDSAMYRCASSQGQGREQYFGPGTRLTVT.

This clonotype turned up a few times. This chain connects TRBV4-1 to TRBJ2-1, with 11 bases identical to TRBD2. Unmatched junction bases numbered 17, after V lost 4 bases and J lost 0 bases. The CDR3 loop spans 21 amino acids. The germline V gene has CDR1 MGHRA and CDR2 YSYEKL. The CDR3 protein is CASSRVSESTSGESSYNEQFF. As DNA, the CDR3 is TGCGCCAGCAGCCGAGTCAGTGAATCGACTAGCGGGGAGAGCTCCTACAATGAGCAGTTCTTC.

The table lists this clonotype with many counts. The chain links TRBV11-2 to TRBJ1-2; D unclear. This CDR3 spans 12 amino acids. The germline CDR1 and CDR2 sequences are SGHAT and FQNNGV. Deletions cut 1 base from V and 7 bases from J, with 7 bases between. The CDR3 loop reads CASSLGRSGYTF. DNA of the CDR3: TGTGCCAGCAGCTTAGGCAGAAGTGGCTACACCTTC. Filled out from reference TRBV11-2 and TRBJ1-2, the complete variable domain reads EAGVAQSPRYKIIEKRQSVAFWCNPISGHATLYWYQQILGQGPKLLIQFQNNGVVDDSQLPKDRFSAERLKGVDSTLKIQPAKLEDSAVYLCASSLGRSGYTFGSGTRLTVV.

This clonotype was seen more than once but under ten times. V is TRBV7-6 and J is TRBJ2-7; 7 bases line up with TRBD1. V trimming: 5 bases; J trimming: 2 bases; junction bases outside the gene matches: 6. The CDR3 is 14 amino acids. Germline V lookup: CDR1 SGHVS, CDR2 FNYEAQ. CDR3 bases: TGTGCCAGCAGCCTTCGACAGGGAGCCTACGAGCAGTACTTC. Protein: CASSLRQGAYEQYF.

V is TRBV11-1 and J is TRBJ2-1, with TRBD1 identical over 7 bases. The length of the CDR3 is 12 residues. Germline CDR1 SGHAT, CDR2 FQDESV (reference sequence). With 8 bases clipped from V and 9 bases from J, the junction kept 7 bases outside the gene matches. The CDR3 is CASVQGFGEQFF. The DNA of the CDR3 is TGTGCCAGCGTACAGGGGTTCGGTGAGCAGTTCTTC.

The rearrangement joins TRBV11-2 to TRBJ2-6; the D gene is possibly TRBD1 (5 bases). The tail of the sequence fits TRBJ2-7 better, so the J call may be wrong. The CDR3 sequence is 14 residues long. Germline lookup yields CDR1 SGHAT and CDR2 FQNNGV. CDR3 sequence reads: CASSLIPGTYEQYF. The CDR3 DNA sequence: TGTGCCAGCAGCTTAATCCCAGGGACCTACGAGCAGTACTTC.

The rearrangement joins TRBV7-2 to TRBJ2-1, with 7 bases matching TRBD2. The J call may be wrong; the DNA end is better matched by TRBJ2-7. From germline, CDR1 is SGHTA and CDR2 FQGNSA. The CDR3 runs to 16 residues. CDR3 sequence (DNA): TGTGCCAGCAGCTGGCGACTAGCAAGTAATCACAATGAGCAGTACTTC. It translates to CASSWRLASNHNEQYF.

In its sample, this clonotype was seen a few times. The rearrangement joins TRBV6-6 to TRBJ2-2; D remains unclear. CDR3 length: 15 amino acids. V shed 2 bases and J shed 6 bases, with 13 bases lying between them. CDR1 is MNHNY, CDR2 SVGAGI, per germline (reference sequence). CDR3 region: CASSYPPLSSGELFF. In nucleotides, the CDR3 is TGTGCCAGCAGTTACCCACCATTGTCATCCGGGGAGCTGTTTTTT.

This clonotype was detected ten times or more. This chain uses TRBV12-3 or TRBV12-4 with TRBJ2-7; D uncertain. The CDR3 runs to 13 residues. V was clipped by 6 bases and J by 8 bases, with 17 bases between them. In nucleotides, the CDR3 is TGTGCCAGCAGATCGTCCCTTTTTGGGAAGCAGTACTTC. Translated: CASRSSLFGKQYF.

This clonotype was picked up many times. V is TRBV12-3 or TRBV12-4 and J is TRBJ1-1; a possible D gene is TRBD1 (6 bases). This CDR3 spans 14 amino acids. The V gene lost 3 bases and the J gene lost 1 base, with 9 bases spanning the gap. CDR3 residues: CASSFLGQNTEAFF. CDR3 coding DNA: TGTGCCAGCAGTTTTTTGGGACAGAACACTGAAGCTTTCTTT.

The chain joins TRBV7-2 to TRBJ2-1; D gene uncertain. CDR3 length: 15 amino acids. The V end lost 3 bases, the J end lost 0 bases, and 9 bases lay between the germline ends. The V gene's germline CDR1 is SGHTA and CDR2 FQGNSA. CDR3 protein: CASSLVKGSYNEQFF. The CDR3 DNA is TGTGCCAGCAGCTTGGTAAAGGGCTCCTACAATGAGCAGTTCTTC.

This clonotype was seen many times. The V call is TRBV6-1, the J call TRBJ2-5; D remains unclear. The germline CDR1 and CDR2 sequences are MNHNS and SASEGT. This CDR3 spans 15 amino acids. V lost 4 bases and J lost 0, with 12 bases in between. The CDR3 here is CASSVNLKYQETQYF. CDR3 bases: TGTGCCAGCAGTGTCAATCTAAAGTACCAAGAGACCCAGTACTTC.

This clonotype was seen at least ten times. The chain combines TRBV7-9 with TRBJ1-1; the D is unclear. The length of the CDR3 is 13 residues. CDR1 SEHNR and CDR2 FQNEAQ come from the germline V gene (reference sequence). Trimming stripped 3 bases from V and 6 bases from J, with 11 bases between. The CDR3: CASSLGSFSEAFF. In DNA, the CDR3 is TGTGCCAGCAGCTTGGGCAGCTTCTCTGAAGCTTTCTTT.

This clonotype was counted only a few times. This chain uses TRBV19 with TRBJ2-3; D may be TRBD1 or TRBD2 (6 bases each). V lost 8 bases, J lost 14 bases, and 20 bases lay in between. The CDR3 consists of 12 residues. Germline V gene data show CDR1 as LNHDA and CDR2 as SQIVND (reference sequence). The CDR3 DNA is TGTGCCAGTCGGAGGGACACCGGGGAGCTGTATTTT. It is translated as CASRRDTGELYF.

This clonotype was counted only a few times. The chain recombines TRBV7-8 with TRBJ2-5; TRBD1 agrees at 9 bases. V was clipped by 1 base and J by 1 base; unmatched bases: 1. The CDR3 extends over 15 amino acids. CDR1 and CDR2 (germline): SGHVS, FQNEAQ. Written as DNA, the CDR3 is TGTGCCAGCAGCTTAGGGGGACAGGGCCAAGAGACCCAGTACTTC. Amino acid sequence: CASSLGGQGQETQYF.

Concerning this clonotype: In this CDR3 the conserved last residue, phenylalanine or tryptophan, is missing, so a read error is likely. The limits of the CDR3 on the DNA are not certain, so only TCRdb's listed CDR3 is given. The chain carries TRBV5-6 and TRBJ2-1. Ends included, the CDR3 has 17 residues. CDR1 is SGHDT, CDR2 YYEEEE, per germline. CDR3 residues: CASSLVPATNYGYTFGS.

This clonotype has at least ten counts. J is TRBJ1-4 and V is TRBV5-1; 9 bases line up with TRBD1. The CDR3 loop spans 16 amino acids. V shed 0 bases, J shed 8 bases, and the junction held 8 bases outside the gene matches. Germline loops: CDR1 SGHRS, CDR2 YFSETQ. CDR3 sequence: CASSLEGDRAWEKLFF. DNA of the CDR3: TGCGCCAGCAGCTTGGAGGGGGACAGGGCGTGGGAAAAACTGTTTTTT.

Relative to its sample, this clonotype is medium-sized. The CDR3 spells CASSSPGGRGEQFF. CDR3 nucleotide sequence: TGTGCCAGCAGCTCCCCAGGGGGGAGGGGTGAGCAGTTCTTC. The gene calls are TRBV11-2 and TRBJ2-1; D might be TRBD1 or TRBD2, each matching 7 bases. Germline V lookup: CDR1 SGHAT, CDR2 FQNNGV. Trimming left V 4 bases short and J 9 bases short, with 16 bases between. There are 14 residues in the CDR3.

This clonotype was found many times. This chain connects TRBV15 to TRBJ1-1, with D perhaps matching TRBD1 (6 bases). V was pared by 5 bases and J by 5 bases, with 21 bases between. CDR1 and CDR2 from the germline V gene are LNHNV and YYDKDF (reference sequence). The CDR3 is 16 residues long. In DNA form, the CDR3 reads TGTGCCACCAGCGGCCGGGACACTCTTTTTCGGACTGAAGCTTTCTTT. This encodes CATSGRDTLFRTEAFF. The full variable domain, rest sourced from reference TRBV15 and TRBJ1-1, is DAMVIQNPRYQVTQFGKPVTLSCSQTLNHNVMYWYQQKSSQAPKLLFHYYDKDFNNEADTPDNFQSRRPNTSFCFLDIRSPGLGDTAMYLCATSGRDTLFRTEAFFGQGTRLTVV.